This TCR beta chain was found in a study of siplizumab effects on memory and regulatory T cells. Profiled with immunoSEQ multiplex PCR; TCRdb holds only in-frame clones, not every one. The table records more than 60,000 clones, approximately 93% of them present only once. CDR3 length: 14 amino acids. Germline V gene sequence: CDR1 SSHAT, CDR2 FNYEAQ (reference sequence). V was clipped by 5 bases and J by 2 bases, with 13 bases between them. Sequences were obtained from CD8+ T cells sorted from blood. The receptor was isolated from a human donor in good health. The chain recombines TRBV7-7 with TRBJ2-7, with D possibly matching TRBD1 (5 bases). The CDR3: CASSPSTGAYEQYF. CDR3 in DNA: TGTGCCAGCAGCCCGAGTACAGGAGCCTACGAGCAGTACTTC.